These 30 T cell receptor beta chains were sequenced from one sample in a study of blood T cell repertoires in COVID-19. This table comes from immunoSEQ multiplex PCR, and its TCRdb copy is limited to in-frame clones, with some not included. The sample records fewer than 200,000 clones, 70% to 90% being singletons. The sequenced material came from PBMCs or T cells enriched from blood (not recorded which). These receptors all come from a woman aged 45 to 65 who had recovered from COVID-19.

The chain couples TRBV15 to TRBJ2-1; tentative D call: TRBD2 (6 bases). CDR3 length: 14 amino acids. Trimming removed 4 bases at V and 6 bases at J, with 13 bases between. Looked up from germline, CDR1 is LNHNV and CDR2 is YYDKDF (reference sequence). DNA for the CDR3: TGTGCCACCAGCACTAGCGAGGGAATCAATGAGCAGTTCTTC. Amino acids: CATSTSEGINEQFF.

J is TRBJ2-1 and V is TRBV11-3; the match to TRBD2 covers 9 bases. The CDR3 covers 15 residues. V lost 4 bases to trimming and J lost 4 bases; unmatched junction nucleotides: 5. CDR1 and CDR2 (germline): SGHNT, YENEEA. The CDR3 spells CASSSWTSDYNEQFF. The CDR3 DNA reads TGTGCCAGCAGCTCTTGGACTAGCGATTACAATGAGCAGTTCTTC. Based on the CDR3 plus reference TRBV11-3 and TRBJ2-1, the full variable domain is EAGVVQSPRYKIIEKKQPVAFWCNPISGHNTLYWYLQNLGQGPELLIRYENEEAVDDSQLPKDRFSAERLKGVDSTLKIQPAELGDSAVYLCASSSWTSDYNEQFFGPGTRLTVL.

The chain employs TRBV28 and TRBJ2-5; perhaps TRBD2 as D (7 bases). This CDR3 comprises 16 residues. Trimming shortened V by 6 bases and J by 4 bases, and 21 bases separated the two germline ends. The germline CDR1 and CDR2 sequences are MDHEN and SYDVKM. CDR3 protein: CASSHGGGRGRETQYF. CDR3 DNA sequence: TGTGCCAGCAGCCACGGAGGGGGGCGCGGGAGAGAGACCCAGTACTTC.

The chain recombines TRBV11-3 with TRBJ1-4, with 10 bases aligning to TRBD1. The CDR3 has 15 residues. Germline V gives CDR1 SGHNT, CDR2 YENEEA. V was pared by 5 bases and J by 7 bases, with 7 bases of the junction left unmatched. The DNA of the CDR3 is TGTGCCAGCAGCCCCTGGACAGGGGGTATTGAAAAACTGTTTTTT. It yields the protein CASSPWTGGIEKLFF.

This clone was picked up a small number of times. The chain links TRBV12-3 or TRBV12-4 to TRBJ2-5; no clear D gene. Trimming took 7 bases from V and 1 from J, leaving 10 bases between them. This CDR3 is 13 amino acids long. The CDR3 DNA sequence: TGTGCCAGCACGTCTCAGATCCAAGAGACCCAGTACTTC. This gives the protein CASTSQIQETQYF.

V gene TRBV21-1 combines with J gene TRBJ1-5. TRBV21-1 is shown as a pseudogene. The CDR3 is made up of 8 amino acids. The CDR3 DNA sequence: TGTTCTAATCAGCCCCAGCATTTT. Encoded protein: CSNQPQHF.

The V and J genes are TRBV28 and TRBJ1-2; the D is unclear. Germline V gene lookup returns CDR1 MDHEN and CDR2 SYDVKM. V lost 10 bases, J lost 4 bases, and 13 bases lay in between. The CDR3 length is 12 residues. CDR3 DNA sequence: TGTGCCACTGGTCGGACTGTCTATGGCTACACCTTC. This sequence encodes CATGRTVYGYTF.

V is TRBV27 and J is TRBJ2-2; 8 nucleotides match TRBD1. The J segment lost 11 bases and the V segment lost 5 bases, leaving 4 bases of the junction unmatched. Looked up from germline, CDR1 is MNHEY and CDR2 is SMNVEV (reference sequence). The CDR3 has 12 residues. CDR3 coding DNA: TGTGCCAGCAGTGACAGGGGAAGAGAGCTGTTTTTT. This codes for CASSDRGRELFF.

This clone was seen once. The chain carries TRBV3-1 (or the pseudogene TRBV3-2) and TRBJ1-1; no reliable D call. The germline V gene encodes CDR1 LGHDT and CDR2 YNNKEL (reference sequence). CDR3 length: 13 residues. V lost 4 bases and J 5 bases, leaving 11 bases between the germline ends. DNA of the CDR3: TGTGCCAGCAGCCGGACGCGGGCAACTGAAGCTTTCTTT. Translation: CASSRTRATEAFF.

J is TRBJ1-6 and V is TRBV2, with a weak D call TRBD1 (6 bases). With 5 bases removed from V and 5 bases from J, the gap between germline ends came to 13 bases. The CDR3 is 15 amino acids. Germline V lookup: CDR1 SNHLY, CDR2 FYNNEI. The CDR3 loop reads CASSPSGAHNSPLHF. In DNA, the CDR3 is TGTGCCAGCAGTCCGTCAGGGGCGCATAATTCACCCCTCCACTTT. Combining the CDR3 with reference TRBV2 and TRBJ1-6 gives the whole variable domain EPEVTQTPSHQVTQMGQEVILRCVPISNHLYFYWYRQILGQKVEFLVSFYNNEISEKSEIFDDQFSVERPDGSNFTLKIRSTKLEDSAMYFCASSPSGAHNSPLHFGNGTRLTVT.

The CDR3 DNA reads as TGTGCCAGTAGTATAGACCCCTCGGGGCGGGGGTACAATGAGCAGTTCTTC. Residues: CASSIDPSGRGYNEQFF. The chain joins TRBV19 to TRBJ2-1, with 7 bases aligning to TRBD2. The J segment lost 4 bases and the V segment lost 0 bases, leaving 9 bases of the junction unmatched. Germline lookup yields CDR1 LNHDA and CDR2 SQIVND (reference sequence). The CDR3 runs to 17 residues.

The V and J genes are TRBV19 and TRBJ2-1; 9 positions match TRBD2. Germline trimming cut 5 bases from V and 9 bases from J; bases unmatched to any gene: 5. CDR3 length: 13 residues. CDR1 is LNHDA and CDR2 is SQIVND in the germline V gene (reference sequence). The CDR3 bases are TGTGCCAGTAGTCAGCCAGCGGGGGGTGAGCAGTTCTTC. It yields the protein CASSQPAGGEQFF.

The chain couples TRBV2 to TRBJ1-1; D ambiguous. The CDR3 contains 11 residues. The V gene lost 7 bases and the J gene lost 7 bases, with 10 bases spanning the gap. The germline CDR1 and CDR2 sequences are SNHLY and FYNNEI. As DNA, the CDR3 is TGTGCCAGCAACATCGGCGGTGAAGCTTTCTTT. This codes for CASNIGGEAFF.

As DNA, the CDR3 is TGTGCCAGCAGCTTAATGGGTCTAGCGGGGACAGATACGCAGTATTTT. Protein: CASSLMGLAGTDTQYF. This chain links TRBV11-2 with TRBJ2-3, with TRBD2 identical over 9 bases. The J segment lost 3 bases and the V segment lost 2 bases, leaving 6 bases of the junction unmatched. CDR1 SGHAT and CDR2 FQNNGV come from the germline V gene. The CDR3 runs to 16 residues.

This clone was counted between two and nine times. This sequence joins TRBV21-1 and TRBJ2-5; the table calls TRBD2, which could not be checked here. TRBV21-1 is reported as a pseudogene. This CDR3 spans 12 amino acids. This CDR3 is CASRSRFSTQYF. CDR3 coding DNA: TGTGCCAGCAGATCACGGTTTTCGACCCAGTACTTC.

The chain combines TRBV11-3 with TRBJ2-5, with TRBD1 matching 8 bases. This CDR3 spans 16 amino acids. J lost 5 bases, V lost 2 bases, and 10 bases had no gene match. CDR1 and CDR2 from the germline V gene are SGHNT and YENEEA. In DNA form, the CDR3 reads TGTGCCAGCAGCTTAAGGCAGGGGGCGAGGGTGGAGACCCAGTACTTC. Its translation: CASSLRQGARVETQYF.

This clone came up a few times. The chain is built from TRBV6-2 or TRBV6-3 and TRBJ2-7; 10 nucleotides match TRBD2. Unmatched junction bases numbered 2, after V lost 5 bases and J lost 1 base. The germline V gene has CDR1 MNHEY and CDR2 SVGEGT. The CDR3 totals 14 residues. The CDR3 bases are TGTGCCAGCAGTCGGACTAGCGGTTCCTACGAGCAGTACGTC. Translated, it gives CASSRTSGSYEQYV.

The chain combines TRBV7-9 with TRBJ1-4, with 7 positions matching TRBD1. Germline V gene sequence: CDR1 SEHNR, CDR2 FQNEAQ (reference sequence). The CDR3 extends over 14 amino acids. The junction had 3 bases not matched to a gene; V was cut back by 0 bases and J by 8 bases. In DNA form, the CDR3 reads TGTGCCAGCAGCTTAGCGCCAGGGGGAGAAAAACTGTTTTTT. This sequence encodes CASSLAPGGEKLFF.

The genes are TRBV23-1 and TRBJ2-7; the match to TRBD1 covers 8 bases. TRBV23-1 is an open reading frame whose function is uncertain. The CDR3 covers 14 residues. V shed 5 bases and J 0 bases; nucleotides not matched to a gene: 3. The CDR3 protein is CASSCRGHSYEQYV. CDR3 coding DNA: TGCGCCAGCAGTTGCAGGGGGCACTCCTACGAGCAGTACGTC.

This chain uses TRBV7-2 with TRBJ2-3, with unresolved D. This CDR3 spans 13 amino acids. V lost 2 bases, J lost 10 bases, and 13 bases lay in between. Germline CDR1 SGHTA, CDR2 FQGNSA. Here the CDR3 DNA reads TGTGCCAGCAGCTTAAATCAGGTGATGGCGCAGTATTTT. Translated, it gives CASSLNQVMAQYF.

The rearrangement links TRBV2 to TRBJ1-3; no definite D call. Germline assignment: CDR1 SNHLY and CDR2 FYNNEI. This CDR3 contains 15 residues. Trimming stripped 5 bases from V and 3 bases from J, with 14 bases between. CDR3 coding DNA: TGTGCCAGCAGTTTGGACGGCGGGTATGGAAACACCATATATTTT. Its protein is CASSLDGGYGNTIYF.

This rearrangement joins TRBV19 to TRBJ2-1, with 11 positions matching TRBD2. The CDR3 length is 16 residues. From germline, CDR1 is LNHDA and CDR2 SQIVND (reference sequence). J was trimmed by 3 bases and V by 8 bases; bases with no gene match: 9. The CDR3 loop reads CASGLTSGENYNEQFF. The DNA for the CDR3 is TGTGCCAGTGGCCTGACTAGCGGGGAAAACTACAATGAGCAGTTCTTC.

CDR3 region: CASSGPPTRGYTF. CDR3 DNA sequence: TGTGCCAGCAGCGGGCCCCCGACTCGTGGCTACACCTTC. This chain joins TRBV9 and TRBJ1-2, with D hard to call. The CDR3 extends over 13 amino acids. Germline CDR1 and CDR2: SGDLS and YYNGEE. With 3 bases removed from V and 7 bases from J, the gap between germline ends came to 13 bases.

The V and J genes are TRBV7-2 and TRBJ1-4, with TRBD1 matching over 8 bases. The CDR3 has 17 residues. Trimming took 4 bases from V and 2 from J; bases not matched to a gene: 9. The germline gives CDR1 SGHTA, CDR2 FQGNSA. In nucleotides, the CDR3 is TGTGCCAGCAGCTCCCGACAGGGGATGGAGACTAATGAAAAACTGTTTTTT. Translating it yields CASSSRQGMETNEKLFF.

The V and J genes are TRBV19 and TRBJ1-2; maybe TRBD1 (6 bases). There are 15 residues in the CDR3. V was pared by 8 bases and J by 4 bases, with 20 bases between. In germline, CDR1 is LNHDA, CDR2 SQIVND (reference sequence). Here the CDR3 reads CASSSTSTGLYGYTF. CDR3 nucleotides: TGTGCCAGTTCTTCGACTTCGACAGGTCTCTATGGCTACACCTTC.

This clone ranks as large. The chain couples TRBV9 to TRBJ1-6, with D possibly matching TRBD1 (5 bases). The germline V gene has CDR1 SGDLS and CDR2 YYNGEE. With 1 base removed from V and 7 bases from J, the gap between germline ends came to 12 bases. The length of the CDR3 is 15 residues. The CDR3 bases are TGTGCCAGCAGCGTAAGGGGAAATCGGAATTCACCCCTCCACTTT. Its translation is CASSVRGNRNSPLHF. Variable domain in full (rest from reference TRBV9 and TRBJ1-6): DSGVTQTPKHLITATGQRVTLRCSPRSGDLSVYWYQQSLDQGLQFLIQYYNGEERAKGNILERFSAQQFPDLHSELNLSSLELGDSALYFCASSVRGNRNSPLHFGNGTRLTVT.

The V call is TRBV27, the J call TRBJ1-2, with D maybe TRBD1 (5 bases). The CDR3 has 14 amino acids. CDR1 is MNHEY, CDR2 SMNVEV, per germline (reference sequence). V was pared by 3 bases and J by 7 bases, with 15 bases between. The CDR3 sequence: CASSLKWGGSGYTF. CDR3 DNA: TGTGCCAGCAGTTTGAAATGGGGCGGCTCTGGCTACACCTTC.

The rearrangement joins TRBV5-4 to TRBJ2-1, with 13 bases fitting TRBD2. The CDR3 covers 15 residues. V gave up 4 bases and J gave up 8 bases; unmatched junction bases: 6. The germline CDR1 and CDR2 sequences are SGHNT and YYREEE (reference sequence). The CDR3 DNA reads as TGTGCCAGCAGCCGCACTAGCGGGAGGGCTGATGAGCAGTTCTTC. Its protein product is CASSRTSGRADEQFF.

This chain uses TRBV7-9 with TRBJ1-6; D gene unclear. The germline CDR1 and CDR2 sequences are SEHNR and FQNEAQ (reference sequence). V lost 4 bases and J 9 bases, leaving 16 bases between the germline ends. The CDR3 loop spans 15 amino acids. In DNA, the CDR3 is TGTGCCAGCAGCTCCCCCGGGGAGAGGAGTTCACCCCTCCACTTT. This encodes CASSSPGERSSPLHF.

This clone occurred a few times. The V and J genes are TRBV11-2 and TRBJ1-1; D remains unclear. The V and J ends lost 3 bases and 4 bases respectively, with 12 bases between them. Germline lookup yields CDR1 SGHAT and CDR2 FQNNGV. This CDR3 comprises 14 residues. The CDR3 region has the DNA TGTGCCAGCAGCTTCACTCCGGGGAGCACTGAAGCTTTCTTT. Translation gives CASSFTPGSTEAFF.